The TCR beta chain described here comes from a study of vaccination and CD4 T cells after COVID-19. Study at large: The post-vaccine samples came a median around 75 days after dose two (range 14 to 241).

V was trimmed by 3 bases and J by 5 bases, leaving 10 bases between them. The CDR3 length is 13 residues. Germline V lookup: CDR1 KGHSH, CDR2 LQKENI. Noted treatment: roughly 10-day PBMC culture with coronavirus spike peptide pools or control peptides (ViraFEST assay). Oncomine TCR Beta short-read sequencing was applied to DNA from cultured CD4+ T cells. In TCRdb, the PCR reads were re-called with MiXCR into one record per CDR3 protein. Of fewer than 6,500 distinct CDR3 sequences in the sample, roughly a sixth were seen once. In this sample, this clonotype turned up a few times. Its specificity is not known.

The rearrangement joins TRBV18 to TRBJ2-5; TRBD1 is a possible D gene (6 bases). Sequencing input: CD4+ T cells from blood, cultured in vitro. The TCR originated in a human donor who had recovered from COVID-19. CDR3 DNA: TGTGCCAGCTCACCCCGGACAGTTGAGACCCAGTACTTC. This codes for CASSPRTVETQYF.